The clone carrying this T cell receptor beta chain was seen more than once but under ten times. Trimming at V came to 4 bases and at J to 7 bases, leaving 10 bases not matched to a gene. CDR3 length: 14 amino acids. Germline V gene sequence: CDR1 ENHRY, CDR2 SYGVKD. TCRdb re-derived calls from the RT-PCR reads in MiXCR, one entry per CDR3 protein. The sample comprises about 680,000 distinct CDR3 sequences, approximately 15% of which are singletons, and 3.6% rests with the top ten. The chain links TRBV10-3 to TRBJ2-7; 7 nucleotides align to TRBD2. The source is a female donor in good health, serving as a healthy control. Sequenced input: memory CD4+ T cells from blood. CDR3 in amino acids: CAISVGGSSGEQYF. In DNA, the CDR3 is TGTGCCATCAGTGTCGGGGGGAGTTCGGGAGAGCAGTACTTC.